This TCR beta chain was profiled in a study of blood T cell repertoires in COVID-19. Profiled with immunoSEQ multiplex PCR; TCRdb holds only in-frame clones, not every one. The sample lists tens of thousands of clones; about four fifths were seen once. With V trimmed by 4 bases and J by 0 bases, 6 bases remained unmatched. Germline lookup yields CDR1 SGHRS and CDR2 YFSETQ. The CDR3 length is 15 residues. This clone was seen repeatedly, ten times or more. The sequence derives from a human donor in a cohort sampled during active COVID-19. The V and J genes are TRBV5-1 and TRBJ1-1; 7 bases agree with TRBD1. The sequencing input was peripheral blood. The CDR3 sequence: CASSGSTGVNTEAFF. The CDR3 DNA reads TGCGCCAGCAGCGGTTCTACAGGGGTGAACACTGAAGCTTTCTTT. The variable domain in full, with the rest retrieved from reference TRBV5-1 and TRBJ1-1, is KAGVTQTPRYLIKTRGQQVTLSCSPISGHRSVSWYQQTPGQGLQFLFEYFSETQRNKGNFPGRFSGRQFSNSRSEMNVSTLELGDSALYLCASSGSTGVNTEAFFGQGTRLTVV.